Shown below are 22 T cell receptor beta chains from a single sample sequenced in a study of vaccination effects on CD4 cells after COVID-19. Antigens for these TCRs are unknown. Having been cultured for less than 12 days, the cells underwent CD4+ T cell isolation. Repertoires were generated with immunoSEQ multiplex PCR, while TCRdb's copy carries only in-frame clones and drops some. This sample has 45,000 to 75,000 clones; about 83% occur once, and the top ten carry approximately 3%. The sequencing used CD4+ T cells from PBMCs cultured without peptide, collected before COVID-19 vaccination. The receptors derive from a human donor who received a COVID-19 vaccine.

The chain has TRBV7-2 and TRBJ2-2; possible D gene TRBD1, 5 bases. Trimming took 1 base from V and 2 from J, leaving 8 bases between them. This CDR3 has 15 residues. CDR1 and CDR2 from the germline V gene are SGHTA and FQGNSA. In nucleotides, the CDR3 is TGTGCCAGCAGCTTAGACAGGCACAACACCGGGGAGCTGTTTTTT. It encodes CASSLDRHNTGELFF.

The chain couples TRBV30 to TRBJ2-2, with D perhaps TRBD2 (6 bases). Trimming left V 1 base short and J 1 base short, with 10 bases between. The CDR3 is 15 amino acids. The germline gives CDR1 GTSNPN, CDR2 SVGIG (reference sequence). CDR3 sequence reads: CAWSGRGRNTGELFF. Written as DNA, the CDR3 is TGTGCCTGGAGTGGGAGGGGTCGGAACACCGGGGAGCTGTTTTTT.

This rearrangement joins TRBV29-1 to TRBJ2-3; 7 bases are shared with TRBD1. From germline, CDR1 is SQVTM and CDR2 ANQGSEA. With V trimmed by 7 bases and J by 0 bases, 4 bases remained unmatched. The CDR3 contains 13 residues. CDR3 sequence reads: CSGHRGSTDTQYF. The DNA for the CDR3 is TGCAGCGGACACAGGGGAAGCACAGATACGCAGTATTTT.

The V and J genes are TRBV29-1 and TRBJ2-3; 9 bases agree with TRBD2. Germline values: CDR1 SQVTM, CDR2 ANQGSEA. The CDR3 length is 13 residues. For the CDR3, the DNA is TGCGTTGGGCAGCGGGGGGGCACAGATACGCAGTATTTT. Translated, it gives CVGQRGGTDTQYF.

The chain recombines TRBV4-2 with TRBJ1-5; 9 bases are a match to TRBD1. The J segment lost 4 bases and the V segment lost 0 bases, leaving 4 bases of the junction unmatched. The germline CDR1 and CDR2 sequences are LGHNA and YNFKEQ. The CDR3 contains 16 residues. CDR3 DNA sequence: TGTGCCAGCAGCCAAGAGCCCGGACAGGGGAATCAGCCCCAGCATTTT. As protein: CASSQEPGQGNQPQHF.

This rearrangement joins TRBV6-5 to TRBJ1-1; TRBD1 might be the D (6 bases). Germline V gene data show CDR1 as MNHEY and CDR2 as SVGAGI. The CDR3 totals 14 residues. The V and J ends lost 2 bases and 4 bases respectively, with 11 bases between them. The CDR3 DNA reads as TGTGCCAGCAGTTACCGGCCAGGGGTCACTGAAGCTTTCTTT. Residues: CASSYRPGVTEAFF.

The genes are TRBV5-6 and TRBJ2-1; D unresolved. V gave up 4 bases and J gave up 5 bases, with 13 bases separating them. There are 14 residues in the CDR3. CDR1 and CDR2 from the germline V gene are SGHDT and YYEEEE. The chain's CDR3 is CASSPLGAHNEQFF. In DNA form, the CDR3 reads TGTGCCAGCAGCCCTCTGGGCGCTCACAATGAGCAGTTCTTC.

The chain couples TRBV6-5 to TRBJ2-3; no clear D. Germline values: CDR1 MNHEY, CDR2 SVGAGI. The CDR3 runs to 13 residues. The V end lost 5 bases, the J end lost 2 bases, and 8 bases lay between the germline ends. CDR3 residues: CASSQTPTDTQYF. The CDR3 nucleotides read TGTGCCAGCAGTCAAACCCCCACAGATACGCAGTATTTT.

This clone appeared once. The chain employs TRBV11-3 and TRBJ2-2, with TRBD1 as a possible D gene (6 bases). The V end was cut by 3 bases, the J end by 6 bases, with 8 bases between. The germline V gene has CDR1 SGHNT and CDR2 YENEEA. The CDR3 contains 13 residues. The CDR3 nucleotides read TGTGCCAGCAGCTTCAACAGGGCCGGGGAGCTGTTTTTT. Amino acids: CASSFNRAGELFF.

The chain joins TRBV9 to TRBJ1-3, with 7 nucleotides matching TRBD1. Trimming took 3 bases from V and 11 from J; bases not matched to a gene: 8. In germline, CDR1 is SGDLS, CDR2 YYNGEE. CDR3 length: 13 residues. The CDR3 sequence is CASSAVTGDAIYF. For the CDR3, the DNA is TGTGCCAGCAGCGCCGTAACAGGGGACGCCATATATTTT.

The rearrangement uses TRBV19 and TRBJ2-5; D perhaps matches TRBD1 (5 bases). V gave up 4 bases and J gave up 5 bases, with 11 bases separating them. Germline values: CDR1 LNHDA, CDR2 SQIVND (reference sequence). The CDR3 runs 13 residues. In DNA, the CDR3 is TGTGCCAGTAGTACGACAGCGAGGGAGACCCAGTACTTC. As protein: CASSTTARETQYF.

The CDR3: CASSFLIGAPLHF. The CDR3 DNA reads TGTGCCAGCAGCTTTCTAATCGGTGCACCCCTCCACTTT. The genes are TRBV7-9 and TRBJ1-6; D ambiguous. The CDR3 consists of 13 residues. V lost 3 bases and J lost 11, with 11 bases in between. The germline CDR1 and CDR2 sequences are SEHNR and FQNEAQ (reference sequence).

This chain joins TRBV4-2 and TRBJ1-4; TRBD1 matches at 7 bases. Germline assignment: CDR1 LGHNA and CDR2 YNFKEQ. V lost 0 bases, J lost 8 bases, and 9 bases stayed unmatched. The CDR3 extends over 16 amino acids. CDR3 in amino acids: CASSQDQAGGYEKLFF. The CDR3 nucleotides read TGTGCCAGCAGCCAAGATCAGGCAGGGGGATACGAAAAACTGTTTTTT.

CDR3 coding DNA: TGTGCCACCAGCAGAGTTGTCCTACAGCCCCAGCATTTT. Translating it yields CATSRVVLQPQHF. V gene TRBV15 combines with J gene TRBJ1-5; unclear D gene. The ends were cut back, 1 base at V and 7 bases at J, with 8 bases in the middle. This CDR3 comprises 13 residues. Germline V lookup: CDR1 LNHNV, CDR2 YYDKDF (reference sequence).

There are a few counts of this clone. The chain links TRBV4-1 to TRBJ2-2; TRBD1 agrees at 12 bases. Germline V lookup: CDR1 MGHRA, CDR2 YSYEKL. V was pared by 8 bases and J by 5 bases, with 3 bases of the junction left unmatched. The CDR3 length is 14 residues. CDR3 sequence reads: CASRDRGLTGELFF. DNA of the CDR3: TGCGCCAGCCGGGACAGGGGGCTTACCGGGGAGCTGTTTTTT.

This clone was detected only a few times. The V gene is TRBV5-5, the J gene TRBJ2-1, with 8 nucleotides matching TRBD2. The CDR3 loop spans 16 amino acids. The J segment lost 4 bases and the V segment lost 2 bases, leaving 8 bases of the junction unmatched. Germline V gene lookup returns CDR1 SGHKS and CDR2 YYEKEE (reference sequence). CDR3 sequence reads: CASSFLGGGRYNEQFF. In DNA form, the CDR3 reads TGTGCCAGCAGCTTTCTTGGCGGGGGGAGGTACAATGAGCAGTTCTTC.

This chain uses TRBV4-1 with TRBJ2-7; D possibly corresponds to TRBD2 (5 bases). Per the germline V gene, CDR1 is MGHRA and CDR2 is YSYEKL. CDR3 length equals 16 residues. Trimming pared 0 bases from V and 2 bases from J, leaving 14 bases between. The CDR3 nucleotides are TGCGCCAGCAGCCAAGACCCCGGGAATCCAACCTACGAGCAGTACGTC. This translates into CASSQDPGNPTYEQYV.

This rearrangement joins TRBV7-2 to TRBJ1-2, with D possibly TRBD1 on 6 matching bases. The CDR3 contains 16 residues. The ends were cut back, 5 bases at V and 0 bases at J, with 16 bases in the middle. Germline V gene data show CDR1 as SGHTA and CDR2 as FQGNSA. CDR3: CASSLGGTQANYGYTF. Written as DNA, the CDR3 is TGTGCCAGCAGCCTTGGGGGGACACAAGCTAACTATGGCTACACCTTC.

The V gene is TRBV6-5, the J gene TRBJ1-3, with a possible D match to TRBD1 (6 bases). Trimming cost V 5 bases and J 2 bases, with 10 bases left between them. This CDR3 has 14 amino acids. Germline V CDR1 and CDR2: MNHEY, SVGAGI. The CDR3 here is CASSIQGPGNTIYF. The CDR3 nucleotides are TGTGCCAGCAGTATCCAGGGGCCTGGAAACACCATATATTTT.

The chain has TRBV30 and TRBJ1-4, with D hard to call. This CDR3 contains 14 residues. Trimming shortened V by 0 bases and J by 4 bases, and 9 bases separated the two germline ends. Germline assignment: CDR1 GTSNPN and CDR2 SVGIG (reference sequence). The CDR3 loop is CAWSVLSFNEKLFF. The CDR3 coding sequence is TGTGCCTGGAGTGTACTCAGCTTTAATGAAAAACTGTTTTTT.

This clone was seen more than once but under ten times. The chain is built from TRBV2 and TRBJ2-1, with TRBD2 matching over 8 bases. The CDR3 runs 17 residues. V dropped 1 base and J dropped 4; count of bases not matched to a gene: 9. Germline V CDR1 and CDR2: SNHLY, FYNNEI. The CDR3 region is CASSEGGGGGSYNEQFF. Here the CDR3 DNA reads TGTGCCAGCAGTGAAGGTGGTGGCGGGGGGTCGTACAATGAGCAGTTCTTC. The variable domain in full, with the rest retrieved from reference TRBV2 and TRBJ2-1, is EPEVTQTPSHQVTQMGQEVILRCVPISNHLYFYWYRQILGQKVEFLVSFYNNEISEKSEIFDDQFSVERPDGSNFTLKIRSTKLEDSAMYFCASSEGGGGGSYNEQFFGPGTRLTVL.

This sequence joins TRBV24-1 and TRBJ1-5; D call uncertain. Between the trimmed V and J ends, which lost 9 bases and 8 bases, there was a span of 10 bases. Per germline, CDR1 KGHDR and CDR2 SFDVKD. The CDR3 has 11 amino acids. The CDR3 reads CATGRTEPQHF. CDR3 nucleotides: TGTGCCACCGGAAGGACGGAGCCCCAGCATTTT.